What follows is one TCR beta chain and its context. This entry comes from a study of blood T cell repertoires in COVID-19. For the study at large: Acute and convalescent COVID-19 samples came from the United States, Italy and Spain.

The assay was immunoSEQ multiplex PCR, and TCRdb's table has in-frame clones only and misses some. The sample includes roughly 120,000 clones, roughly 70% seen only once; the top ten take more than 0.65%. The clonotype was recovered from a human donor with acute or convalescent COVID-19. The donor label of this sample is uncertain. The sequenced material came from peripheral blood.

The CDR3 region is CATEPSGGRGNEQFF. The CDR3 coding sequence is TGTGCCACCGAGCCAAGCGGGGGTAGGGGCAATGAGCAGTTCTTC. The V gene is TRBV10-3, the J gene TRBJ2-1, with 8 bases aligning to TRBD2. With V trimmed by 10 bases and J by 6 bases, 14 bases remained unmatched. The CDR3 has 15 amino acids. Germline V gene lookup returns CDR1 ENHRY and CDR2 SYGVKD.